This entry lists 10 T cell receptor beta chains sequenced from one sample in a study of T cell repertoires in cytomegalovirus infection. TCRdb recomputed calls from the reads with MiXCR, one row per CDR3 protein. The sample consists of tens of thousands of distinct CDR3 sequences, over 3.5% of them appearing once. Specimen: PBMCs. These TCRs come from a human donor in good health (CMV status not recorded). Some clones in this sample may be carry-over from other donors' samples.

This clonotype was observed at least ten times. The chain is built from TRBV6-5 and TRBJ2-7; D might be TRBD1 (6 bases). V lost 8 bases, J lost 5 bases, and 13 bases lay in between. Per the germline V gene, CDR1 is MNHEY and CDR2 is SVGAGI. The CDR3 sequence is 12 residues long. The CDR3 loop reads CASGTRGDEQYF. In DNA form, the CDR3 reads TGTGCCAGCGGGACCAGGGGTGACGAGCAGTACTTC.

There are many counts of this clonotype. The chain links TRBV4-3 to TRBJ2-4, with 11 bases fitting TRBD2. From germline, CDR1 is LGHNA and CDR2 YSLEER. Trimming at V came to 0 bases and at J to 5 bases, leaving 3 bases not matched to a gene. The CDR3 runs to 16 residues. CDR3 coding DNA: TGCGCCAGCAGCCAAGAGTTACTAGCGGGGGAAAACATTCAGTACTTC. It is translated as CASSQELLAGENIQYF.

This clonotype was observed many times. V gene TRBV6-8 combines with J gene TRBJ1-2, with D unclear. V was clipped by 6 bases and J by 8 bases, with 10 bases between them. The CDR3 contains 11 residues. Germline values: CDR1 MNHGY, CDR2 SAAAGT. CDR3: CASRGRTGYTF. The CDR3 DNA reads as TGTGCCAGCAGAGGACGGACGGGCTACACCTTC.

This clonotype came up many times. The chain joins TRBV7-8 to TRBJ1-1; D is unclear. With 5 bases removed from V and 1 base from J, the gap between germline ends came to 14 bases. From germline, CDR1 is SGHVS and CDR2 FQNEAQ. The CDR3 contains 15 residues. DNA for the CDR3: TGTGCCAGCAGCCGGAGGGAACACCAGAACACTGAAGCTTTCTTT. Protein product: CASSRREHQNTEAFF.

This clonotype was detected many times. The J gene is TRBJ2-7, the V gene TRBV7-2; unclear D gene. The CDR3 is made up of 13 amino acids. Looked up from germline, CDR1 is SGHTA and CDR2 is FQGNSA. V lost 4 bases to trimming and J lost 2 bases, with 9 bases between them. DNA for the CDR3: TGTGCCAGCAGCTCCGTCCCGGCCTACGAGCAGTACTTC. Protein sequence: CASSSVPAYEQYF.

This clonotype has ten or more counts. This chain's CDR3 is CASSQRDGYGYTF. CDR3 in DNA: TGTGCCAGCAGCCAACGCGACGGGTATGGCTACACCTTC. The genes are TRBV4-2 and TRBJ1-2; D not certain. Germline loops: CDR1 LGHNA, CDR2 YNFKEQ. The ends were cut back, 2 bases at V and 5 bases at J, with 9 bases in the middle. The length of the CDR3 is 13 residues.

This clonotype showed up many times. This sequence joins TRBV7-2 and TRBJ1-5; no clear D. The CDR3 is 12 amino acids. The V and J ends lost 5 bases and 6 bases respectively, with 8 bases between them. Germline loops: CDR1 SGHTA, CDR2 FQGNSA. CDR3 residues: CASSPWGQPQHF. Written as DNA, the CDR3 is TGTGCCAGCAGCCCGTGGGGTCAGCCCCAGCATTTT.

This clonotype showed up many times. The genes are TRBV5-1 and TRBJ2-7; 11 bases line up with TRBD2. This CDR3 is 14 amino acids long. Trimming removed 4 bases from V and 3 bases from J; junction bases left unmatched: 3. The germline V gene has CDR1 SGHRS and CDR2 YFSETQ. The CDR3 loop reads CASSTTSGNYEQYF. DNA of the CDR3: TGCGCCAGCAGCACGACTAGCGGGAACTACGAGCAGTACTTC.

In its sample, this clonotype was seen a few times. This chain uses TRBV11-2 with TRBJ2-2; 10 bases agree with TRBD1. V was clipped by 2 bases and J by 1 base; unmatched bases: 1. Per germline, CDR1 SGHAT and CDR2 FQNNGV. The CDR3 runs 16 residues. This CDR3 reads CASSLRTGGNTGELFF. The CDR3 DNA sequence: TGTGCCAGCAGCTTAAGGACAGGGGGGAACACCGGGGAGCTGTTTTTT.

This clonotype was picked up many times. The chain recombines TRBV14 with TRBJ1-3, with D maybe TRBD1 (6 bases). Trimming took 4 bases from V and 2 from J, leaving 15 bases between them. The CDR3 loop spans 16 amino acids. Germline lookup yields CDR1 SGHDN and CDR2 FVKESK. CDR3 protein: CASSPRQAGAGNTIYF. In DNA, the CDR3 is TGTGCCAGCAGCCCCCGACAGGCTGGAGCTGGAAACACCATATATTTT. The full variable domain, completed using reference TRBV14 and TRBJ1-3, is EAGVTQFPSHSVIEKGQTVTLRCDPISGHDNLYWYRRVMGKEIKFLLHFVKESKQDESGMPNNRFLAERTGGTYSTLKVQPAELEDSGVYFCASSPRQAGAGNTIYFGEGSWLTVV.